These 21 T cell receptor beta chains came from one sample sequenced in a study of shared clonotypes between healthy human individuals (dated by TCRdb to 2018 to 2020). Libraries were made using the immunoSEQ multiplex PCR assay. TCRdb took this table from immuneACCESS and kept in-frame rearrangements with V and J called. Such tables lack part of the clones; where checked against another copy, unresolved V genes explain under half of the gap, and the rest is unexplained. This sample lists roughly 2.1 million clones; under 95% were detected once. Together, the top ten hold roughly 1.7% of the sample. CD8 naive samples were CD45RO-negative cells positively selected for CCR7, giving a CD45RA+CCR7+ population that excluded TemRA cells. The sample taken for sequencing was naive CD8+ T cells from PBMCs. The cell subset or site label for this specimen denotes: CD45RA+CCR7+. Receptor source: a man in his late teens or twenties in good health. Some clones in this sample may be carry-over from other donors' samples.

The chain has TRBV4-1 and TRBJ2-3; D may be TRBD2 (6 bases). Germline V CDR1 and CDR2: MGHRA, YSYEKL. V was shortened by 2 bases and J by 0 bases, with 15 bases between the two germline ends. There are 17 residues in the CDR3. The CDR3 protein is CASSQPRSGESTDTQYF. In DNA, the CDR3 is TGCGCCAGCAGCCAACCCCGGTCGGGAGAAAGCACAGATACGCAGTATTTT.

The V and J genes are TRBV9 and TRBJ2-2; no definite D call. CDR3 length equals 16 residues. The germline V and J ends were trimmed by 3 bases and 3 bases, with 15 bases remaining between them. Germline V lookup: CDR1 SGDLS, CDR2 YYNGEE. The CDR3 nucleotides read TGTGCCAGCAGCGCGGGTTATCAGAAGGACACCGGGGAGCTGTTTTTT. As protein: CASSAGYQKDTGELFF.

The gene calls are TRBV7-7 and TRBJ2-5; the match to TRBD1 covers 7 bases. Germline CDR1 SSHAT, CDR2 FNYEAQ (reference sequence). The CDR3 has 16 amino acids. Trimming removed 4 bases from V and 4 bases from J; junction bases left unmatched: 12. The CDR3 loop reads CASSSETGLPPETQYF. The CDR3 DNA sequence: TGTGCCAGCAGCTCTGAGACAGGGCTCCCCCCAGAGACCCAGTACTTC.

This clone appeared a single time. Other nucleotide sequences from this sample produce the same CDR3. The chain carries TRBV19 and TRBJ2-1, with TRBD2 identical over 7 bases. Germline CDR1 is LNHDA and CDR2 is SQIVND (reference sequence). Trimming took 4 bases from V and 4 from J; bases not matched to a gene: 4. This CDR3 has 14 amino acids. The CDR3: CASSNRLAYNEQFF. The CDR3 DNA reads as TGTGCCAGTAGTAACCGACTAGCTTACAATGAGCAGTTCTTC.

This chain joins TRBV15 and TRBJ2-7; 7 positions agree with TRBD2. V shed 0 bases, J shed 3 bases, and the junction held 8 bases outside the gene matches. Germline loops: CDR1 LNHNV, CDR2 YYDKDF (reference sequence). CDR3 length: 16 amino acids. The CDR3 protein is CATSRDKGLTFYEQYF. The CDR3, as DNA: TGTGCCACCAGCAGAGATAAGGGACTAACTTTCTACGAGCAGTACTTC.

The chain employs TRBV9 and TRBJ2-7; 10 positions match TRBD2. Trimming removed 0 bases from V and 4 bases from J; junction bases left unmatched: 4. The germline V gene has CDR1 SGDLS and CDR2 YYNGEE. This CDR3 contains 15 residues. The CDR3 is CASSVAPGLAYEQYF. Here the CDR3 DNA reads TGTGCCAGCAGCGTAGCCCCGGGACTAGCGTACGAGCAGTACTTC.

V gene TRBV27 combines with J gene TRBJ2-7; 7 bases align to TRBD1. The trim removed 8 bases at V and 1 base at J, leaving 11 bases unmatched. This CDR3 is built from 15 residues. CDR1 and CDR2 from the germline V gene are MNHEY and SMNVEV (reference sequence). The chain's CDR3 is CASGTGTAYSYEQYF. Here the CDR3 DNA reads TGTGCCAGCGGAACCGGGACAGCCTATTCCTACGAGCAGTACTTC.

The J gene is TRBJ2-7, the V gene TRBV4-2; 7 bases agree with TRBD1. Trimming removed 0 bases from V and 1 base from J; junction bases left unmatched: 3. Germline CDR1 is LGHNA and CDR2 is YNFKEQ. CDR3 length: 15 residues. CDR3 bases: TGTGCCAGCAGCCAAGACGGACAGGCATCCTACGAGCAGTACTTC. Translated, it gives CASSQDGQASYEQYF.

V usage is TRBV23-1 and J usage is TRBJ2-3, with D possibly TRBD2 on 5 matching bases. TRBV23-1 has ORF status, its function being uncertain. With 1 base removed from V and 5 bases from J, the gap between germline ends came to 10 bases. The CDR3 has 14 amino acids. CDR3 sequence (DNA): TGCGCCAGCAGTCAATTCCGAGGGTTAGATACGCAGTATTTT. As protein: CASSQFRGLDTQYF.

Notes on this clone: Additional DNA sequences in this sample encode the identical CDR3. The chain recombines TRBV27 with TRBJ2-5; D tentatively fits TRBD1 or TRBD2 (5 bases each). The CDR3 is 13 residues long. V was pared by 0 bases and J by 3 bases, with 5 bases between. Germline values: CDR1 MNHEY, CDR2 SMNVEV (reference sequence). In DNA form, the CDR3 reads TGTGCCAGCAGTTTATCGGGGGAAGAGACCCAGTACTTC. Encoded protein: CASSLSGEETQYF.

This CDR3 reads CASSEGRAVNRDGEAFF. The CDR3 DNA follows: TGTGCCAGCAGCGAAGGCAGAGCCGTAAACAGGGACGGTGAAGCTTTCTTT. The V gene is TRBV9, the J gene TRBJ1-1, with a weak D call TRBD1 (6 bases). Germline V lookup: CDR1 SGDLS, CDR2 YYNGEE. The germline V and J ends were trimmed by 3 bases and 7 bases, with 25 bases remaining between them. The CDR3 sequence is 17 residues long.

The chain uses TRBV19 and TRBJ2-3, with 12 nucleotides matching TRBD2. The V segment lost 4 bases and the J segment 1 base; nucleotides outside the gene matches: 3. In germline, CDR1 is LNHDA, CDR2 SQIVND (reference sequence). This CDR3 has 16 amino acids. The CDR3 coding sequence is TGTGCCAGTAGTAGGACTAGCGGGATCGGCACAGATACGCAGTATTTT. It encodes CASSRTSGIGTDTQYF. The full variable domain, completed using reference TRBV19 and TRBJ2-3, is DGGITQSPKYLFRKEGQNVTLSCEQNLNHDAMYWYRQDPGQGLRLIYYSQIVNDFQKGDIAEGYSVSREKKESFPLTVTSAQKNPTAFYLCASSRTSGIGTDTQYFGPGTRLTVL.

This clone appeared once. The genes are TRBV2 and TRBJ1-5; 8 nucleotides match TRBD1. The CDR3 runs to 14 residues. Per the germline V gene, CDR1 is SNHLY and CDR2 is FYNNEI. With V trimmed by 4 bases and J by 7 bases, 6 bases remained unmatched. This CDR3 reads CASSAGGRSQPQHF. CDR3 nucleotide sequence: TGTGCCAGCAGTGCAGGGGGCAGGAGCCAGCCCCAGCATTTT.

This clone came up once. DNA of the CDR3: TGTGCCAGCAGTTACGGCCGTAGACTAGCGGATAATGAGCAGTTCTTC. Translating it yields CASSYGRRLADNEQFF. This chain uses TRBV6-6 with TRBJ2-1, with TRBD2 matching over 9 bases. Unmatched junction bases numbered 9, after V lost 2 bases and J lost 7 bases. Germline assignment: CDR1 MNHNY and CDR2 SVGAGI (reference sequence). The CDR3 runs to 16 residues.

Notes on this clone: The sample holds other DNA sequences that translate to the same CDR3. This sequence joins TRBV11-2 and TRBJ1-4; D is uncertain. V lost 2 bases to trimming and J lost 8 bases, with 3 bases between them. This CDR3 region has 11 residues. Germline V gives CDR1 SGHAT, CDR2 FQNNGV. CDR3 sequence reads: CASSLTEKLFF. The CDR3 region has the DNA TGTGCCAGCAGCTTAACGGAAAAACTGTTTTTT.

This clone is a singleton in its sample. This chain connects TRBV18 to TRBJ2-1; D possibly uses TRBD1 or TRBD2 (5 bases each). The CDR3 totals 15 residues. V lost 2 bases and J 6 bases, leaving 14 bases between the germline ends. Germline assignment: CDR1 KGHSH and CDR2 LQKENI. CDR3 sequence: CASSPGAVRGNEQFF. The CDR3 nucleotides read TGTGCCAGCTCACCAGGCGCTGTGAGGGGCAATGAGCAGTTCTTC.

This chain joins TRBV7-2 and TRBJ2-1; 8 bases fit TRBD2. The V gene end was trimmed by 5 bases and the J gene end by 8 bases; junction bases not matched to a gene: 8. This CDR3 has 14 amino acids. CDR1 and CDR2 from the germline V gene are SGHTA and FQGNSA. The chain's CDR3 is CASSTGLAIYEQFF. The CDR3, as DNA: TGTGCCAGCAGCACAGGACTAGCTATCTATGAGCAGTTCTTC. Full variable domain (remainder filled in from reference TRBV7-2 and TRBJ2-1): GAGVSQSPSNKVTEKGKDVELRCDPISGHTALYWYRQSLGQGLEFLIYFQGNSAPDKSGLPSDRFSAERTGGSVSTLTIQRTQQEDSAVYLCASSTGLAIYEQFFGPGTRLTVL.

The chain's CDR3 is CASSVGGTGWEYGYTF. The CDR3 DNA sequence: TGTGCCAGCAGCGTAGGCGGGACAGGGTGGGAGTATGGCTACACCTTC. The J gene is TRBJ1-2, the V gene TRBV9; 9 bases match TRBD1. The CDR3 loop spans 16 amino acids. J was trimmed by 5 bases and V by 0 bases; bases with no gene match: 8. Germline V gene sequence: CDR1 SGDLS, CDR2 YYNGEE.

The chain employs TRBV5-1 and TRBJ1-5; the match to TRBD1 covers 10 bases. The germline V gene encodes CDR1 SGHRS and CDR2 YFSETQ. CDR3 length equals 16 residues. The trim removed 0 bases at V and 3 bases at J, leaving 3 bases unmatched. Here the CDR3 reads CASSLGQGANNQPQHF. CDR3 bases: TGCGCCAGCAGCTTGGGACAGGGGGCCAACAATCAGCCCCAGCATTTT.

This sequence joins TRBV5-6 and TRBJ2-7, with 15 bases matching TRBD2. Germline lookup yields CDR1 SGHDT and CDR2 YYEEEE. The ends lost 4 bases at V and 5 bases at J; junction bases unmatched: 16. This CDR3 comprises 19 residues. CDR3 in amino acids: CASSNPSGLAGGHVHEQYF. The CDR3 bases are TGTGCCAGCAGCAATCCTTCGGGACTAGCGGGAGGACACGTACACGAGCAGTACTTC.

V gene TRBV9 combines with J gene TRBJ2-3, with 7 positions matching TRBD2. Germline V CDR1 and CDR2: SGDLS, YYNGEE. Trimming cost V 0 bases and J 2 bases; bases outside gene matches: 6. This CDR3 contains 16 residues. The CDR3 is CASSVAASGFTDTQYF. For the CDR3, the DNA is TGTGCCAGCAGCGTAGCGGCTAGCGGATTCACAGATACGCAGTATTTT.